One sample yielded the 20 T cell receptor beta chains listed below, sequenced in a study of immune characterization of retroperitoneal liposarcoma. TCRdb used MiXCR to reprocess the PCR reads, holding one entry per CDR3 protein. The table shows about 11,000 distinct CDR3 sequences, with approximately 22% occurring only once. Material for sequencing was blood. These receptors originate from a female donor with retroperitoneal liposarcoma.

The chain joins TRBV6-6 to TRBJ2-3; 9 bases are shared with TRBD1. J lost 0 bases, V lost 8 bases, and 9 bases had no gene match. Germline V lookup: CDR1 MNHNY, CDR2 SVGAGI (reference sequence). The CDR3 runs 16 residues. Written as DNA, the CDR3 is TGTGCCAGCTCAGGGGCGGGACAGGGAAGCACAGATACGCAGTATTTT. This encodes CASSGAGQGSTDTQYF.

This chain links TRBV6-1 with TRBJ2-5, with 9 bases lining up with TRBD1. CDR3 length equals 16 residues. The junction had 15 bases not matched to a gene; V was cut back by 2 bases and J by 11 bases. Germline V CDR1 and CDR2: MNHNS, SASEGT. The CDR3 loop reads CASSERTGGSYNEQYF. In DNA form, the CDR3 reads TGTGCCAGCAGTGAACGAACAGGGGGCTCCTACAATGAGCAGTACTTC.

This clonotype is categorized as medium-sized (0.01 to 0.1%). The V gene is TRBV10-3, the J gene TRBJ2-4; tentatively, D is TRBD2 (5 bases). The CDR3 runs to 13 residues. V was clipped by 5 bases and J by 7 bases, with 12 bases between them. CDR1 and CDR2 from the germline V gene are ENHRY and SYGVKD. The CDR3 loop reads CAISFAGGNIQYF. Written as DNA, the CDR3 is TGTGCCATCAGTTTTGCAGGCGGGAACATTCAGTACTTC.

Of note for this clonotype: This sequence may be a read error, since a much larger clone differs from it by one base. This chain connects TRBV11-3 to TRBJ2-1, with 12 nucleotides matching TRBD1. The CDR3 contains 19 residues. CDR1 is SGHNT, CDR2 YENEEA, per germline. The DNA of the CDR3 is TGTGCCAGCAGCTTAGACCAGGCAGATCAGGGGACAGGGGGCTACGAGAAGTACTTC. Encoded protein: CASSLDQADQGTGGYEKYF.

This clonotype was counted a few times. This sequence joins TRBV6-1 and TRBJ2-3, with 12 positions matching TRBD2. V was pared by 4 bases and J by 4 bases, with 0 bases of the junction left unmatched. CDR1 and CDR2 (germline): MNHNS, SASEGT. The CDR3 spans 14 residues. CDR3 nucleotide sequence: TGTGCCAGCAGTGGACTAGCGGGAGCAGATACGCAGTATTTT. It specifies CASSGLAGADTQYF.

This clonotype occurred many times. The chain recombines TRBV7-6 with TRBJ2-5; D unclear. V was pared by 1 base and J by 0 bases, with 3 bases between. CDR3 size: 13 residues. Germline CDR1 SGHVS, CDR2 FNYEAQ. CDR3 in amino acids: CASSLVYQETQYF. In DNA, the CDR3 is TGTGCCAGCAGCTTAGTTTACCAAGAGACCCAGTACTTC.

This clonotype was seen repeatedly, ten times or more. The CDR3 nucleotides are TGCGCCAGCAGTGAGACGGGAGGAACCGGGGAGCTGTTTTTT. It encodes CASSETGGTGELFF. The rearrangement uses TRBV10-2 and TRBJ2-2; 7 positions match TRBD2. Germline values: CDR1 WSHSY, CDR2 SAAADI. After removal of 2 bases from V and 5 bases from J, the junction contained 2 bases not matched to a gene. The CDR3 sequence is 14 residues long.

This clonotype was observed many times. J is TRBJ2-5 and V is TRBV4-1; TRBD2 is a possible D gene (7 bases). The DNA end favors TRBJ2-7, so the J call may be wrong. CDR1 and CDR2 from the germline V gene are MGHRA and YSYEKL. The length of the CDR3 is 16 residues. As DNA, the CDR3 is TGCGCCAGCAGCCAACCCCGAGGGGGGGGCTCCTACGAGCAGTACTTC. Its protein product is CASSQPRGGGSYEQYF.

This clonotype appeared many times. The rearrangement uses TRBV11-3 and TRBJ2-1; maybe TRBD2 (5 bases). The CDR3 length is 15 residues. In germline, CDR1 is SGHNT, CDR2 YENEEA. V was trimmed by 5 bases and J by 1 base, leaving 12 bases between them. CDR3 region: CASSRTQTSYNEQFF. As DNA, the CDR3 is TGTGCCAGCAGCCGGACTCAAACTTCCTACAATGAGCAGTTCTTC.

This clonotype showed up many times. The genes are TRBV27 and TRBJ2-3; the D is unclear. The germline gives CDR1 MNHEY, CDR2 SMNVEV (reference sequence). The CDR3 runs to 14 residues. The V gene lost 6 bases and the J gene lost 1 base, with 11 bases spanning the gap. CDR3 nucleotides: TGTGCCAGCAGCTCCGATTACGGCACAGATACGCAGTATTTT. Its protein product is CASSSDYGTDTQYF.

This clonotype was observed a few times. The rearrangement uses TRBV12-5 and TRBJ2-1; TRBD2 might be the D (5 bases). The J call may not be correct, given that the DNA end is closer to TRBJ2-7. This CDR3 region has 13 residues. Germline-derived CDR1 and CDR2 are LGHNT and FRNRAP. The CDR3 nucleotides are TGTGCTAGTGGTTTGGTAGGAGGTAGAGAGCAGTACTTC. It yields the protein CASGLVGGREQYF.

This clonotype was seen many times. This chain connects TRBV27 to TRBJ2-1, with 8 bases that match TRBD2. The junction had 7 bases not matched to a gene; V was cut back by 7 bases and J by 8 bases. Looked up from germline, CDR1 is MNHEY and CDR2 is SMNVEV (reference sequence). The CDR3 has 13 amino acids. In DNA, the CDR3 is TGTGCCAGCACCGGGACTAGGGTGGATGAGCAGTTCTTC. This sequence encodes CASTGTRVDEQFF.

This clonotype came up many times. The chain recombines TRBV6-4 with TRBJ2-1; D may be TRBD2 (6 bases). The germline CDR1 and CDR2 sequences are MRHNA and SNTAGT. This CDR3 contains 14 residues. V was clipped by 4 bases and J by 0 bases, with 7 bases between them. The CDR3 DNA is TGTGCCAGCAGTGCGGGAGACTCCTACAATGAGCAGTTCTTC. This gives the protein CASSAGDSYNEQFF.

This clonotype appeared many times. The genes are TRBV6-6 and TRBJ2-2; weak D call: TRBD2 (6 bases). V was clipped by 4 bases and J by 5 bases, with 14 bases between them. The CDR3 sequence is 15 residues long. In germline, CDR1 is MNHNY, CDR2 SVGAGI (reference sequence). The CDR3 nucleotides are TGTGCCAGCAGTTCCGGGGGTTTCGCGACCGGGGAGCTGTTTTTT. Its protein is CASSSGGFATGELFF.

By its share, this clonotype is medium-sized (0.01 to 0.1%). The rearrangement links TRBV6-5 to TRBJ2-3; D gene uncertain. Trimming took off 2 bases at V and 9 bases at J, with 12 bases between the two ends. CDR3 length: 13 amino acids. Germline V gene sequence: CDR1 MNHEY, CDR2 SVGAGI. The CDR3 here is CASSYGSLGTQYF. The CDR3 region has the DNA TGTGCCAGCAGTTACGGGTCCCTCGGGACGCAGTATTTT.

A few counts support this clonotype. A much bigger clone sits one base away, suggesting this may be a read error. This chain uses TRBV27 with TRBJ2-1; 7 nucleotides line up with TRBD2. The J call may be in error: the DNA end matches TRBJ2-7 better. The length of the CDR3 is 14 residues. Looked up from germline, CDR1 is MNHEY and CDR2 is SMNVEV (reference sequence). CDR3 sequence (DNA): TGTGCCAGCAGTTTAAACCGACTAGCCCATGAGCAGTACTTC. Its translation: CASSLNRLAHEQYF.

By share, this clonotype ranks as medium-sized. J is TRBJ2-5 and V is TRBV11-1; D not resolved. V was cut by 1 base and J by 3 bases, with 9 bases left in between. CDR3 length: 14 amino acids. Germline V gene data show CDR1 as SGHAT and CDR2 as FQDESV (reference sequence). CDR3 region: CASSLGKGKETQYF. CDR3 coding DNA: TGTGCCAGCAGCTTAGGAAAGGGTAAAGAGACCCAGTACTTC.

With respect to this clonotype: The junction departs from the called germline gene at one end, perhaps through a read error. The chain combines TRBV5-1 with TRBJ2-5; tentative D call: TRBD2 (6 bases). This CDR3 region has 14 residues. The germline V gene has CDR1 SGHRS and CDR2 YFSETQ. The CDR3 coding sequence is TGCGCCAGCAGCTTGGGGGGAGGTCCTCCGTCGGAGTTCTTC. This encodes CASSLGGGPPSEFF.

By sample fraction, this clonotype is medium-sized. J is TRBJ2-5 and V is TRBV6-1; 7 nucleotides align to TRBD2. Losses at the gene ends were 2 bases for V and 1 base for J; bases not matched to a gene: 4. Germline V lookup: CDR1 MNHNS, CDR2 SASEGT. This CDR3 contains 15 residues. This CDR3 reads CASSELGRAQETQYF. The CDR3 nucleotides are TGTGCCAGCAGTGAATTGGGGAGGGCCCAAGAGACCCAGTACTTC.

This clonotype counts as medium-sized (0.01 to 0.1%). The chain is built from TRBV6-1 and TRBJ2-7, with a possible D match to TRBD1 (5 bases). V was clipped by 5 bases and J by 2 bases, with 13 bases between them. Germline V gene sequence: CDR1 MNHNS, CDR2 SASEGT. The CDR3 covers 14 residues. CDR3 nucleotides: TGTGCCAGCAGTAGCCATGGGGCCCCCTACGAGCAGTACTTC. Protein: CASSSHGAPYEQYF.